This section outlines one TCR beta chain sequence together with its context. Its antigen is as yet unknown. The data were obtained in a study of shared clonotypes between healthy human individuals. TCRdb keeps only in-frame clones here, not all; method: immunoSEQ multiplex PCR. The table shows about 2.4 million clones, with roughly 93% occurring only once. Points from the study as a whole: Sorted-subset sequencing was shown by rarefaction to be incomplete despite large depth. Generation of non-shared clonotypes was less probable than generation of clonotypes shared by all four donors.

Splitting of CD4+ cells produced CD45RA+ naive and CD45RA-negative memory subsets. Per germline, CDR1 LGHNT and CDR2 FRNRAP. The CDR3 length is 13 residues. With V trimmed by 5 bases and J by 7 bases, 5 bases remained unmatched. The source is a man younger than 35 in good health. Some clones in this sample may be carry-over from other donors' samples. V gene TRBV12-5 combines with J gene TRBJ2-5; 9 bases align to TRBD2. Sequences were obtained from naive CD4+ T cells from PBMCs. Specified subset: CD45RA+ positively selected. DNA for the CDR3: TGTGCTAGTGGTAGTAGCGGGAGAACGACCCAGTACTTC. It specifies CASGSSGRTTQYF.